These T cell receptor beta chains were read from a single sample in a study of T cells in Graves' hyperthyroidism and ophthalmopathy. A single record per CDR3 protein comes from TCRdb applying MiXCR to the multiplex PCR reads. Of about 300,000 distinct CDR3 sequences in the sample, roughly an eighth were seen once. The sample was blood. The receptors here all came from a woman in her 40s with Graves' hyperthyroidism. The CDR3 runs from the conserved cysteine through the conserved F or W. The order of the fields is clone size, CDR3 length, J gene, V gene, D gene, CDR3 DNA, CDR3 protein. D genes are given only for firm matches. Size is stated for part of the rows, as once, few or many counts, or as a class when the clone is expanded.

many,11,TRBJ2-7,TRBV20-1,-,TGCAGTGCTAGCGTAGCCTACGAGCAGTACTTC,CSASVAYEQYF
-,15,TRBJ2-1,TRBV27,-,TGTGCCAGCAGTAACGACAGGAGCTCCTACAATGAGCAGTTCTTC,CASSNDRSSYNEQFF
many,14,TRBJ1-1,TRBV6-1,-,TGTGCCAGCACCCAGGGTTTGGGGAACACTGAAGCTTTCTTT,CASTQGLGNTEAFF
many,14,TRBJ1-4,TRBV11-2,TRBD1,TGTGCCAGCAGCTCACGACAGGGGAATGATGAACTGTTTTTT,CASSSRQGNDELFF
-,16,TRBJ2-5,TRBV7-9,-,TGTGCCAGCAGCCGCAATGGGTTAAAGGACCAAGAGACCCAGTACTTC,CASSRNGLKDQETQYF
-,16,TRBJ2-6,TRBV5-1,-,TGCGCCAGCAGCTTGGAAGGGCTCTCTGGGGCCAACGTCCTGACTTTC,CASSLEGLSGANVLTF
few,14,TRBJ1-2,TRBV27,-,TGTGCCAGCAGTTTCCCAGGGAGCAACTATGGCTACACCTTC,CASSFPGSNYGYTF
many,16,TRBJ2-1,TRBV6-2/TRBV6-3,TRBD1,TGTGCCAGCACAAAAGGGACAGGGTGGATGTATGCTGAGCAGTTCTTC,CASTKGTGWMYAEQFF
many,13,TRBJ2-3,TRBV2,TRBD1,TGTGCCACCACAGGGGAAGTCCCAGATACGCAGTATTTT,CATTGEVPDTQYF
many,16,TRBJ1-2,TRBV28,TRBD1,TGTGCCAGCAGTTTATCATCGGGACAGGGCATCTATGGCTACACCTTC,CASSLSSGQGIYGYTF
many,13,TRBJ1-2,TRBV3-1,-,TGTGCCAGCAGCCAAGGGGCGCGCCACGGCTACACCTTC,CASSQGARHGYTF
-,18,TRBJ1-4,TRBV5-5,TRBD1,TGTGCCAGCAGCTTGGATTCCCAGGGGGCTCTCACTAATGAAAAACTGTTTTTT,CASSLDSQGALTNEKLFF
few,14,TRBJ1-4,TRBV2,-,TGTGCCAGCTATACGGGACGGATAAATGAAAAACTGTTTTTT,CASYTGRINEKLFF
-,14,TRBJ2-1,TRBV25-1,TRBD1,TGTGCCAGCACTCCAACCCGGGACAGCAATGAGCAGTTCTTC,CASTPTRDSNEQFF
many,14,TRBJ1-6,TRBV10-3,-,TGTGCCATCAGTGGCAAGGGGCCTAATTCACCCCTCCACTTT,CAISGKGPNSPLHF
once,13,TRBJ1-3,TRBV10-3,-,TGTGCCATCAGTGGTACCAATCCGGGGCCCATATATTTT,CAISGTNPGPIYF
-,14,TRBJ2-7,TRBV28,TRBD1,TGTGCCAGCAGTTTGCCGGGACAGATCGACGAGCAGTACTTC,CASSLPGQIDEQYF
many,16,TRBJ1-6,TRBV20-1,-,TGCAGTGCTAGAGCAGGAGGGTCTTCCTATAATTCACCCCTCCACTTT,CSARAGGSSYNSPLHF
few,15,TRBJ1-3,TRBV6-1,-,TGTGCCAGCAGTGAAGATGCAGGGCGAAGAAACACCATATATTTT,CASSEDAGRRNTIYF
many,13,TRBJ1-2,TRBV2,-,TGTGCCAGCAGTGATCACGGCAACTATGGCTACACCTTC,CASSDHGNYGYTF
-,15,TRBJ2-1,TRBV7-2,TRBD2,TGTGCCAGCAGTTATACCGGGACTAATTACAATGAGCAGTTCTTC,CASSYTGTNYNEQFF
few,15,TRBJ2-1,TRBV11-2,TRBD2,TGTGCCAGCAGCCAACCCGGGACTAGCCTCAATGAGCAGTTCTTC,CASSQPGTSLNEQFF
many,15,TRBJ1-2,TRBV2,-,TGTGCCAGCAGCGACCTCCAGAGAGCTAACTATGGCTACACCTTC,CASSDLQRANYGYTF
many,16,TRBJ1-5,TRBV6-2/TRBV6-3,-,TGTGCCAGCAGGGGGGACAAACTCACCAGCAATCAGCCCCAGCATTTT,CASRGDKLTSNQPQHF
many,14,TRBJ2-1,TRBV7-9,-,TGTGCCAGCAGCTTCGTCGACTCCTACAATGAGCAGTTCTTC,CASSFVDSYNEQFF
many,16,TRBJ1-6,TRBV11-2,-,TGTGCCAGCAGCCGTATACGGGGGACCGATAATTCACCCCTCCACTTT,CASSRIRGTDNSPLHF
many,13,TRBJ1-2,TRBV29-1,TRBD1,TGCAGCGTTGGACAGGGGGCCGACTATGGCTACACCTTC,CSVGQGADYGYTF
many,16,TRBJ2-1,TRBV24-1,-,TGTGCCACCAGTGATTACCAGGGGTTAGGAGACAATGAGCAGTTCTTC,CATSDYQGLGDNEQFF
many,11,TRBJ1-2,TRBV2,-,TGTGCCAGCACCCCTAGCTATGGCTACACCTTC,CASTPSYGYTF
few,12,TRBJ2-3,TRBV7-6,-,TGTGCCAGCAGCCGGGGTCTGGGTACGCAGTATTTT,CASSRGLGTQYF
-,15,TRBJ2-1,TRBV29-1,-,TGCAGCGTTGAAGATCAATATAAGTTGGGTTTTGAGCAGTTCTTC,CSVEDQYKLGFEQFF
many,17,TRBJ1-4,TRBV28,-,TGTGCCAGCAGTTTTTCGCAAAGAGAGTCAACTAATGAAAAACTGTTTTTT,CASSFSQRESTNEKLFF
many,14,TRBJ2-1,TRBV12-3/TRBV12-4,TRBD2,TGTGCCAGCAGTCCCGGACTAGCGGGATATGAGCAGTTCTTC,CASSPGLAGYEQFF
many,13,TRBJ1-2,TRBV7-3,TRBD1,TGTGCCAGCAGCTTAGACAGGGAGGGAGGCTACACCTTC,CASSLDREGGYTF
-,15,TRBJ2-1,TRBV9,TRBD2,TGTGCCAGCAGCGTAGCCCTAGCGGGATACAATGAGCAGTTCTTC,CASSVALAGYNEQFF
few,14,TRBJ1-2,TRBV25-1,-,TGTGCCAGCAGTGAAACCTCTTGGGGATATGGCTACACCTTC,CASSETSWGYGYTF
-,18,TRBJ2-1,TRBV20-1,-,TGCAGTGCTAGAGATCTTGGGACTGGCGGGAAGGGGTATCATGAGCAGTTCTTC,CSARDLGTGGKGYHEQFF
many,16,TRBJ2-2,TRBV2,-,TGTGCCAGCAGTACCTCGATAGGGGCGAACACCGGGGAGCTGTTTTTT,CASSTSIGANTGELFF
many,14,TRBJ2-3,TRBV27,-,TGTGCCAGCAGTCCCCCTGAAATCACAGATACGCAGTATTTT,CASSPPEITDTQYF
many,13,TRBJ1-1,TRBV20-1,-,TGCAGTGCTACCCAGGATGGGAACACTGAAGCTTTCTTT,CSATQDGNTEAFF
-,15,TRBJ1-6,TRBV27,-,TGTGCCAGCAGTTTAATCCCCCCATCCGATTCACCCCTCCACTTT,CASSLIPPSDSPLHF
many,15,TRBJ2-5,TRBV6-1,TRBD2,TGTGCCAGCAGGGGACTAGCGGGAGTAGGGGAGACCCAGTACTTC,CASRGLAGVGETQYF
-,13,TRBJ1-1,TRBV19,-,TGTGCCAGTAGGCCCCTGAGAGACACTGAAGCTTTCTTT,CASRPLRDTEAFF
-,16,TRBJ2-5,TRBV3-1,TRBD2,TGTGCCAGCAGACCCCGAAGTAGCGGGACGAGAGAGACCCAGTACTTC,CASRPRSSGTRETQYF
many,14,TRBJ2-1,TRBV5-1,-,TGCGCCAGCAGCTTCGGGACTTTGTACAATGAGCAGTTCTTC,CASSFGTLYNEQFF
many,15,TRBJ2-2,TRBV3-1,TRBD2,TGTGCCAGCAGTCCCGGGACTAGTAGGACCGGGGAGCTGTTTTTT,CASSPGTSRTGELFF
many,14,TRBJ2-1,TRBV20-1,TRBD2,TGCAGTGCTGGACTAGCGGGAGGTTATCATGAGCAGTTCTTC,CSAGLAGGYHEQFF
few,11,TRBJ1-2,TRBV7-2,-,TGTGCCAGCAGCTTAGCAGATGGCTACACCTTC,CASSLADGYTF
many,14,TRBJ2-1,TRBV6-1,TRBD1,TGTGCCACCCAACAGGGGACCCCCTACAATGAGCAGTTCTTC,CATQQGTPYNEQFF
-,15,TRBJ1-6,TRBV10-2,-,TGCGCCAGCAGTGAGTCACCCCAGGGAGGCTCACCCCTCCACTTT,CASSESPQGGSPLHF
many,11,TRBJ2-7,TRBV20-1,-,TGCAGTGCTACCCCTCTCTACGAGCAGTACTTC,CSATPLYEQYF
-,14,TRBJ2-7,TRBV7-9,TRBD2,TGTGCCAGCAGCTTGTATCGGACTAGCTACGAGCAGTACTTC,CASSLYRTSYEQYF
many,13,TRBJ1-2,TRBV7-9,-,TGTGCCAGCAGCTTAGGGTTGGCCAGGGGCTACACCTTC,CASSLGLARGYTF